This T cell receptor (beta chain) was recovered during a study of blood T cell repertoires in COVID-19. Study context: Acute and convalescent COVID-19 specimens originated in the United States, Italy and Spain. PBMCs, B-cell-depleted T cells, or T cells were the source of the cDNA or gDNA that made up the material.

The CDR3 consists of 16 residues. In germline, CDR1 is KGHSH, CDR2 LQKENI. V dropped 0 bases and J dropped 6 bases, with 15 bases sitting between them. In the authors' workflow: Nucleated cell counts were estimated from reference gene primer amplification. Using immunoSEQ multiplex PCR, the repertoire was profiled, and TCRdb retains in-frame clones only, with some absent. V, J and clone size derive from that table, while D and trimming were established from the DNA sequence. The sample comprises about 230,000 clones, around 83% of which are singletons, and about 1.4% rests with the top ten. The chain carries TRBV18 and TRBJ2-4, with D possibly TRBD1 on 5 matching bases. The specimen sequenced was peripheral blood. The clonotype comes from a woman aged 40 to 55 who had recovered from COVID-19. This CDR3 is CASSPPGRALGNIQYF. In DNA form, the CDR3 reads TGTGCCAGCTCACCACCCGGCAGGGCGTTGGGAAACATTCAGTACTTC.